This paragraph covers one TCR beta chain sequence. It has no known antigen specificity. Base-call qualities are not available, and no considerably larger clone is one nucleotide away. The data belong to a study of control samples from healthy donors and cancer patients (dated by TCRdb to 2018 to 2021). Library generation was performed with the immunoSEQ multiplex PCR assay. TCRdb provides this immuneACCESS table in a form limited to in-frame rearrangements. Some clones are lacking; in checked studies, under half of them reflect an unresolved V gene, and why the rest are absent is not known. The sample profile shows approximately 97,000 clones; 70% to 90% of them were found once. 19% of the sample comes from the top ten. The CDR3 measures 14 amino acids from cysteine to phenylalanine. Here the CDR3 DNA is all that survives: 42 bases in frame from base 1. As encoded in the germline V gene, CDR1 is SGHTA while CDR2 is FQGTGA. V drops 2 bases and J drops 2 bases, leaving 9 bases in between.

The sequenced sample consisted of blood. This clonotype was sampled from a man in his thirties or forties in good health. The V and J segments used are TRBV7-3 and TRBJ1-1, with an unclear D gene assignment. The CDR3 in this case is CASSLYPSNTEAFF. The sequence in DNA is TGTGCCAGCAGCTTATATCCTTCCAACACTGAAGCTTTCTTT.